The sequence of this TCR beta chain was determined in a study of T-cell reconstitution after alpha-beta-depleted transplantation in children. Whole-study findings and limits: Several hundred expanded graft clones reportedly gave rise to the alpha-beta T cells present about two months after transplant. Diversity and T-cell counts at one year after transplant derived mostly from new T cells. Some patients owed their high day-60 TCRbeta diversity to surviving recipient T cells and thymic progenitors.

It was with unique molecular identifiers that the TCRbeta library was prepared. MiXCR, run by TCRdb on the PCR reads, gives a single entry per CDR3 protein. The sample yields a few hundred thousand distinct CDR3 sequences, more than 20% seen once. With respect to this clonotype: Its target is unknown.

V shed 0 bases, J shed 2 bases, and the junction held 6 bases outside the gene matches. CDR1 and CDR2 from the germline V gene are WNHNN and SYGVQD (reference sequence). CDR3 length: 17 amino acids. The J gene is TRBJ1-5, the V gene TRBV10-1, with TRBD1 matching over 8 bases. The sequencing here drew on PBMCs, taken before TCRalphabeta/CD19-depleted stem cell transplant. The sequence was collected from a boy younger than two with Wiskott-Aldrich syndrome, due to receive a stem cell transplant. The DNA of the CDR3 is TGCGCCAGCAGTGAGTCGAACAGGGGGAGAGGCAATCAGCCCCAGCATTTT. It specifies CASSESNRGRGNQPQHF.